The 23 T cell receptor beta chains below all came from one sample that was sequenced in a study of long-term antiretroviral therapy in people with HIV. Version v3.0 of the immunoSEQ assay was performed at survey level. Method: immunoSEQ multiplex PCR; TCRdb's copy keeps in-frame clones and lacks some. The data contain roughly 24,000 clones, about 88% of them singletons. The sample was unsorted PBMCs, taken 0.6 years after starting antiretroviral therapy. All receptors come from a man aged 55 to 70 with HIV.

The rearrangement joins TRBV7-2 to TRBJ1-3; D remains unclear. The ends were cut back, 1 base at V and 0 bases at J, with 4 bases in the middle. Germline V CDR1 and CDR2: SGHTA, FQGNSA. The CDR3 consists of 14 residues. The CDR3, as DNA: TGTGCCAGCAGCTTAGGGGTCTCTGGAAACACCATATATTTT. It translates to CASSLGVSGNTIYF. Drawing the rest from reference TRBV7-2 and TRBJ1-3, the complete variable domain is GAGVSQSPSNKVTEKGKDVELRCDPISGHTALYWYRQSLGQGLEFLIYFQGNSAPDKSGLPSDRFSAERTGGSVSTLTIQRTQQEDSAVYLCASSLGVSGNTIYFGEGSWLTVV.

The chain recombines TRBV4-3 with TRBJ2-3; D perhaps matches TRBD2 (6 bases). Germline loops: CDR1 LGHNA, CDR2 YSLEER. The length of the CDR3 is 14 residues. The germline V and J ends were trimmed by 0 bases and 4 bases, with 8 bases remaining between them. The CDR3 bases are TGCGCCAGCAGCCAAGACGGAGGGCCAGATACGCAGTATTTT. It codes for CASSQDGGPDTQYF.

DNA of the CDR3: TGTGCCAGCAGCTTTTTGACCCAGGGTGAAGGCTACACCTTC. Its protein product is CASSFLTQGEGYTF. V and J are TRBV9 and TRBJ1-2; a possible D gene is TRBD1 (5 bases). Germline lookup yields CDR1 SGDLS and CDR2 YYNGEE. The V gene lost 4 bases and the J gene lost 8 bases, with 18 bases spanning the gap. This CDR3 has 14 residues.

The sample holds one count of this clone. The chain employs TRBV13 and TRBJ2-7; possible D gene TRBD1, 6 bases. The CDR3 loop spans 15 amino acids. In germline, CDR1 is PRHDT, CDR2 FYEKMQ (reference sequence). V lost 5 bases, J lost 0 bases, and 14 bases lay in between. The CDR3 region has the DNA TGTGCCAGCAGCCTAGAGAAGACAGGCTCCTACGAGCAGTACTTC. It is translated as CASSLEKTGSYEQYF.

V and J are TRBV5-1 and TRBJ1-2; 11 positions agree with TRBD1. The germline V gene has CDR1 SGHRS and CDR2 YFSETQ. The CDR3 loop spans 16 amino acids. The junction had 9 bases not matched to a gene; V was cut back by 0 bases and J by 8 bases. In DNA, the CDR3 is TGCGCCAGCAGCTTGGAGGGTTCGGACAGGGGGCCCGGCTACACCTTC. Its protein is CASSLEGSDRGPGYTF.

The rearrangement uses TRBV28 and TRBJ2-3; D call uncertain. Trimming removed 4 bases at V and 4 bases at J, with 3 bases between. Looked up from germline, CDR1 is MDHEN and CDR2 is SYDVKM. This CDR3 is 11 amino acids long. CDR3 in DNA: TGTGCCAGCAGTTGGGCAGATACGCAGTATTTT. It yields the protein CASSWADTQYF.

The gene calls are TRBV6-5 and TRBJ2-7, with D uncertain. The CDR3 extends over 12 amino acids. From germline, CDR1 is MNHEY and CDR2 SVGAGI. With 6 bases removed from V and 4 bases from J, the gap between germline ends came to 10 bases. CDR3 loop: CASSQDRYEQYF. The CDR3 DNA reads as TGTGCCAGCAGCCAGGACCGATACGAGCAGTACTTC.

CDR3 in DNA: TGTGCCAGCAGTTTACGGCAATCCCCAACTGAAGCTTTCTTT. Translated, it gives CASSLRQSPTEAFF. This chain joins TRBV27 and TRBJ1-1, with unresolved D. V lost 2 bases, J lost 5 bases, and 12 bases lay in between. This CDR3 has 14 residues. The germline V gene has CDR1 MNHEY and CDR2 SMNVEV (reference sequence).

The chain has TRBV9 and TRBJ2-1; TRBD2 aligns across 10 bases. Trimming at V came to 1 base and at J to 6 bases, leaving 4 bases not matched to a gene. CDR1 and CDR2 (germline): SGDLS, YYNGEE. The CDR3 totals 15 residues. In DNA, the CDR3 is TGTGCCAGCAGCGTACTAGCGGGGGCCCCCAATGAGCAGTTCTTC. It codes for CASSVLAGAPNEQFF.

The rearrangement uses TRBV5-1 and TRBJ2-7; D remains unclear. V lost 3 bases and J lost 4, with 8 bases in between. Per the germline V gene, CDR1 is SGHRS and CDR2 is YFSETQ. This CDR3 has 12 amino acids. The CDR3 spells CASSSEEYEQYF. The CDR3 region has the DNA TGCGCCAGCAGCTCAGAGGAATACGAGCAGTACTTC. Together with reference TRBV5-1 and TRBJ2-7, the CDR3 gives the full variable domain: KAGVTQTPRYLIKTRGQQVTLSCSPISGHRSVSWYQQTPGQGLQFLFEYFSETQRNKGNFPGRFSGRQFSNSRSEMNVSTLELGDSALYLCASSSEEYEQYFGPGTRLTVT.

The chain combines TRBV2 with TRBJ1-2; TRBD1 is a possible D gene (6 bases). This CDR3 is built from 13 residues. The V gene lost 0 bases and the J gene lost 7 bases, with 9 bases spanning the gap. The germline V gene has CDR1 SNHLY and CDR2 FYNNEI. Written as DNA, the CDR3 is TGTGCCAGCAGTGAAGCAACAGGGCTTGGCTACACCTTC. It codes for CASSEATGLGYTF.

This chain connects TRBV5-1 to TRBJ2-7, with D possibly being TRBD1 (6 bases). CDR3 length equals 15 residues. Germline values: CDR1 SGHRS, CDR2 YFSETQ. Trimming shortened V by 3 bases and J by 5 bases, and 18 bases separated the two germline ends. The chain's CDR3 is CASSSRGQTWDEQYF. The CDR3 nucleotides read TGCGCCAGCAGCTCTCGCGGACAGACCTGGGACGAGCAGTACTTC.

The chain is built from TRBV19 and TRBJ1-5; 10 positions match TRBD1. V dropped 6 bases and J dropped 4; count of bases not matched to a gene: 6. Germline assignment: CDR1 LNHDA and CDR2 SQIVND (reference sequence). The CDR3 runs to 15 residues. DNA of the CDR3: TGTGCCAGTAGGACAGGGGGCTACGTAAATCAGCCCCAGCATTTT. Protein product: CASRTGGYVNQPQHF.

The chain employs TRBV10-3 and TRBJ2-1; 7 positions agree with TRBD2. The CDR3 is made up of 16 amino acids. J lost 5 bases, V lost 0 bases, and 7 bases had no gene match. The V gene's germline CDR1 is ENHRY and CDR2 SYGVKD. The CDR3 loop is CAISESAGGVDNEQFF. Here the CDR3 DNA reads TGTGCCATCAGTGAGTCAGCTGGGGGGGTGGACAATGAGCAGTTCTTC.

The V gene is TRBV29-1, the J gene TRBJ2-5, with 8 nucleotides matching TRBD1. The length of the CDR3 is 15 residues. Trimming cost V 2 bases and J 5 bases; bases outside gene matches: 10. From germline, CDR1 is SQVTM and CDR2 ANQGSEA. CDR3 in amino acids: CSVESPGRGRETQYF. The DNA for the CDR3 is TGCAGCGTTGAAAGTCCGGGCAGGGGGCGCGAGACCCAGTACTTC. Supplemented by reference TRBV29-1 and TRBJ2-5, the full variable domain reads SAVISQKPSRDICQRGTSLTIQCQVDSQVTMMFWYRQQPGQSLTLIATANQGSEATYESGFVIDKFPISRPNLTFSTLTVSNMSPEDSSIYLCSVESPGRGRETQYFGPGTRLLVL.

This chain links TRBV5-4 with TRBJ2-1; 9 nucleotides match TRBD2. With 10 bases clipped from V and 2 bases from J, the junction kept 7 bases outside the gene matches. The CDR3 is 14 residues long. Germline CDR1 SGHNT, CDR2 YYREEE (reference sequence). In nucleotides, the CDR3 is TGTGCCGCAGCGCGGGGGGGCGCCTACAATGAGCAGTTCTTC. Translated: CAAARGGAYNEQFF.

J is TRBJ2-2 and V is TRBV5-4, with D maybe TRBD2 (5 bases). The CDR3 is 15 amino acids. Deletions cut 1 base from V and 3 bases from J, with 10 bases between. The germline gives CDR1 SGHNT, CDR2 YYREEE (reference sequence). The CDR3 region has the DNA TGTGCCAGCAGCTTGTCCCGGGATTACACCGGGGAGCTGTTTTTT. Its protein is CASSLSRDYTGELFF.

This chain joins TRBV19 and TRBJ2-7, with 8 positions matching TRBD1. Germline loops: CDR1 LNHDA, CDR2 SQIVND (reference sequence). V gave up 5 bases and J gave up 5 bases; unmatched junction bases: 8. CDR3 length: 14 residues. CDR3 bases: TGTGCCAGTAGTCGACAGGGGTTTGGCGACGAGCAGTACTTC. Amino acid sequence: CASSRQGFGDEQYF.

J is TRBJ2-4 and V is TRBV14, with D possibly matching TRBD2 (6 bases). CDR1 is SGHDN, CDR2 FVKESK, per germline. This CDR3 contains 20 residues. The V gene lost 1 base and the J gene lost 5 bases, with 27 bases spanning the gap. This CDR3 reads CASSQVGWRAGHAMENIQYF. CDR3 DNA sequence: TGTGCCAGCAGCCAAGTTGGTTGGAGGGCAGGCCATGCTATGGAAAACATTCAGTACTTC.

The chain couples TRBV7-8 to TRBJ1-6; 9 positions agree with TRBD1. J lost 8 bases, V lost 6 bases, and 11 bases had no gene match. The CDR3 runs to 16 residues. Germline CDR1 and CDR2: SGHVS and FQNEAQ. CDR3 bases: TGTGCCAGCAGTCCGGAGGCGGGACAGGGTCATTCACCCCTCCACTTT. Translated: CASSPEAGQGHSPLHF.

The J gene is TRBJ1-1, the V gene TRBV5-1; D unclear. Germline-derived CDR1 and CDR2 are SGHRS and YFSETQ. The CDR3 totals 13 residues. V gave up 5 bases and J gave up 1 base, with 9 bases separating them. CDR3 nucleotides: TGCGCCAGCAGGATACAGCAGAACACTGAAGCTTTCTTT. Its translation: CASRIQQNTEAFF.

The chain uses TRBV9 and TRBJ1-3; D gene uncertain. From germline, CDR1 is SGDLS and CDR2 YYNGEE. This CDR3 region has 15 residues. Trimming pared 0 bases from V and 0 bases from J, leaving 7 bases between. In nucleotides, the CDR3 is TGTGCCAGCAGCGTAGGTAGGAGCTCTGGAAACACCATATATTTT. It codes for CASSVGRSSGNTIYF.

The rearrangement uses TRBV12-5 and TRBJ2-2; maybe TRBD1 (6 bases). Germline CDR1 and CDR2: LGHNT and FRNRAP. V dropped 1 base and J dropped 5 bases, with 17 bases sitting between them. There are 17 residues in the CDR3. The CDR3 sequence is CASGLGRGVRDTGELFF. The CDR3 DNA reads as TGTGCTAGTGGTTTGGGCAGGGGAGTTCGAGATACCGGGGAGCTGTTTTTT.